The 13 T cell receptor beta chains below all came from one sample that was sequenced in a study of OX40 agonist ivuxolimab in advanced cancers. Sequencing was performed with immunoSEQ multiplex PCR; in TCRdb, only in-frame clones are kept and a portion is missing. This repertoire shows some 75,000 clones, less than 90% found once; its top ten account for less than 4%. The sample consisted of CD4+ or CD8+ T cells sorted from blood, taken in a trial of the OX40 agonist ivuxolimab. The source is an adult with an advanced solid tumor such as melanoma, head and neck, liver or kidney cancer.

The rearrangement joins TRBV29-1 to TRBJ1-2, with 7 nucleotides matching TRBD1. V shed 7 bases, J shed 8 bases, and the junction held 16 bases outside the gene matches. The CDR3 contains 14 residues. Germline V lookup: CDR1 SQVTM, CDR2 ANQGSEA. CDR3 sequence: CSALPQTGVGGYTF. DNA for the CDR3: TGCAGCGCCCTCCCTCAAACAGGGGTGGGCGGCTACACCTTC.

V gene TRBV5-6 combines with J gene TRBJ2-3; D possibly uses TRBD1 or TRBD2 (5 bases each). The V end was cut by 2 bases, the J end by 2 bases, with 12 bases between. Germline V gives CDR1 SGHDT, CDR2 YYEEEE. The CDR3 covers 15 residues. The CDR3 nucleotides read TGTGCCAGCAGCTTTACCGGGACCCTCACAGATACGCAGTATTTT. Translated, it gives CASSFTGTLTDTQYF.

The chain couples TRBV2 to TRBJ1-5; D perhaps matches TRBD1 (5 bases). This CDR3 contains 16 residues. V lost 4 bases and J lost 0, with 13 bases in between. Germline CDR1 and CDR2: SNHLY and FYNNEI. The CDR3 DNA follows: TGTGCCAGCAGTGTTGTGTCAGGGAATAGCAATCAGCCCCAGCATTTT. It yields the protein CASSVVSGNSNQPQHF.

This clone was seen just once. J is TRBJ2-7 and V is TRBV5-4; D unclear. CDR3 size: 15 residues. Germline CDR1 reads SGHNT; CDR2 reads YYREEE (reference sequence). V lost 1 base and J 2 bases, leaving 13 bases between the germline ends. The CDR3 loop is CASSLLSVDPYEQYF. The DNA for the CDR3 is TGTGCCAGCAGCTTGTTATCGGTGGATCCCTACGAGCAGTACTTC.

About this clone: An end of the junction differs from the germline gene, which may be a read error. The rearrangement links TRBV11-2 to TRBJ2-7; unclear D gene. The CDR3 is 13 residues long. Germline V gives CDR1 SGHAT, CDR2 FQNNGV. The CDR3: CASSRRSSHEQYF. CDR3 sequence (DNA): TGTGCCAGCAGCCGCCGAAGCTCCCACGAGCAGTACTTC.

This clone was picked up one time. The chain couples TRBV18 to TRBJ2-2, with D hard to call. Germline CDR1 and CDR2: KGHSH and LQKENI. This CDR3 comprises 16 residues. Trimming cost V 2 bases and J 1 base, with 11 bases left between them. The CDR3 spells CASSPTLMMNTGELFF. The CDR3 bases are TGTGCCAGCTCACCAACACTGATGATGAACACCGGGGAGCTGTTTTTT.

This clone was recorded a few times. The V call is TRBV11-3, the J call TRBJ2-5; D is perhaps TRBD1 (6 bases). V lost 3 bases and J 0 bases, leaving 17 bases between the germline ends. Germline assignment: CDR1 SGHNT and CDR2 YENEEA. The CDR3 has 17 amino acids. The CDR3 DNA follows: TGTGCCAGCAGCTTGGGGACCGGGACAAAGTACCAAGAGACCCAGTACTTC. Translation: CASSLGTGTKYQETQYF.

This clone was seen a few times. The V and J genes are TRBV5-1 and TRBJ2-5; TRBD1 agrees at 11 bases. V dropped 4 bases and J dropped 4; count of bases not matched to a gene: 3. The germline V gene encodes CDR1 SGHRS and CDR2 YFSETQ. The CDR3 length is 14 residues. The CDR3 bases are TGCGCCAGCAGCAGGGACAGGGGGATAGAGACCCAGTACTTC. Its protein is CASSRDRGIETQYF.

The chain recombines TRBV2 with TRBJ1-6; D is undetermined. The CDR3 is 12 amino acids. V was cut by 5 bases and J by 6 bases, with 5 bases left in between. Germline CDR1 SNHLY, CDR2 FYNNEI. The CDR3: CASSSSNSPLHF. The DNA for the CDR3 is TGTGCCAGCAGTTCCAGTAATTCACCCCTCCACTTT.

V gene TRBV5-1 combines with J gene TRBJ1-1, with D perhaps matching TRBD1 (5 bases). Trimming pared 0 bases from V and 5 bases from J, leaving 14 bases between. The germline V gene has CDR1 SGHRS and CDR2 YFSETQ. The CDR3 is made up of 15 amino acids. Here the CDR3 DNA reads TGCGCCAGCAGCTTGGCGAACAGTCCAGGGACTGAAGCTTTCTTT. Translating gives CASSLANSPGTEAFF.

J is TRBJ2-1 and V is TRBV7-8; 13 bases map to TRBD2. The V segment lost 3 bases and the J segment 5 bases; nucleotides outside the gene matches: 1. The CDR3 is 15 residues long. CDR1 and CDR2 (germline): SGHVS, FQNEAQ. CDR3 sequence reads: CASSLGTSGNNEQFF. CDR3 DNA: TGTGCCAGCAGCTTGGGGACTAGCGGGAACAATGAGCAGTTCTTC.

The chain links TRBV29-1 to TRBJ2-7, with 8 bases aligning to TRBD1. V was clipped by 4 bases and J by 3 bases; unmatched bases: 2. This CDR3 contains 12 residues. Germline-derived CDR1 and CDR2 are SQVTM and ANQGSEA. CDR3 DNA sequence: TGCAGCGTTGGGGGACAGGACTACGAGCAGTACTTC. As protein: CSVGGQDYEQYF.

The chain has TRBV5-1 and TRBJ2-1; TRBD1 aligns across 10 bases. The CDR3 is 13 residues long. CDR1 and CDR2 (germline): SGHRS, YFSETQ. The J segment lost 8 bases and the V segment lost 6 bases, leaving 5 bases of the junction unmatched. The DNA of the CDR3 is TGCGCCAGCAACTCCGGGACAGGGGATGAGCAGTTCTTC. This sequence encodes CASNSGTGDEQFF.